A selection of T cell receptor beta chains follows, all from one sample in a study of CD8+CD57+ T cells in acquired aplastic anemia. TCRdb reprocessed the reads via MiXCR and lists one record per CDR3 protein. The sample yields a few hundred thousand distinct CDR3 sequences, around a third seen once. The sequencing input was sorted CD4+, CD8+, or CD8+CD57+ T cells (not recorded which) from PBMCs. The receptors originated from a human donor with aplastic anemia. Both conserved end residues are part of each CDR3. A D gene is named only where the DNA matches it firmly. Some rows mark clone size as missing; the rest say once, few, many or name a class of expanded clone.

>TRBD1|TRBJ2-7|TRBV19|many
CASSISGQGYYEQYF
TGTGCCAGTAGTATATCGGGACAGGGATACTACGAGCAGTACTTC
>TRBD1|TRBJ1-3|TRBV20-1|many
CSARPGQGGNTIYF
TGCAGTGCTAGACCGGGACAGGGTGGAAACACCATATATTTT
>NA|TRBJ1-1|TRBV12-3/TRBV12-4|NA
CASSFMGTEAFF
TGTGCCAGCAGTTTTATGGGCACTGAAGCTTTCTTT
>NA|TRBJ1-4|TRBV5-1|few
CASSFLQANEKLFF
TGCGCCAGCAGCTTTCTTCAGGCGAATGAAAAACTGTTTTTT
>TRBD1|TRBJ2-5|TRBV20-1|NA
CSAFSGTGAFETQYF
TGCAGTGCTTTTTCCGGGACAGGGGCTTTCGAGACCCAGTACTTC
>TRBD1|TRBJ1-5|TRBV10-3|many
CAISDAGGGQPQHF
TGTGCCATCAGTGATGCAGGGGGTGGTCAGCCCCAGCATTTT
>TRBD2|TRBJ2-7|TRBV29-1|NA
CSGTGLAGGTLHYEQYF
TGCAGCGGGACCGGACTAGCGGGAGGAACCCTTCACTACGAGCAGTACTTC
>NA|TRBJ2-3|TRBV5-5|NA
CASSLQVSTDTQYF
TGTGCCAGCAGCTTGCAAGTGAGCACAGATACGCAGTATTTT
>TRBD1|TRBJ1-2|TRBV19|many
CASRSTGFEGYTF
TGTGCCAGTCGTTCGACAGGGTTTGAAGGCTACACCTTC
>NA|TRBJ1-6|TRBV25-1|many
CASTEGDPSPLHF
TGTGCCAGCACCGAGGGGGACCCTTCACCCCTCCACTTT
>NA|TRBJ1-5|TRBV10-3|many
CAIRGRENQPQHF
TGTGCCATCAGAGGAAGAGAAAATCAGCCCCAGCATTTT
>NA|TRBJ1-1|TRBV10-3|NA
CAISESAGVRPNTEAFF
TGTGCCATCAGTGAGTCGGCCGGAGTCAGACCGAACACTGAAGCTTTCTTT
>NA|TRBJ1-6|TRBV10-3|few
CASSENRLNSPLHF
TGTGCCAGCAGTGAGAACAGGTTAAATTCACCCCTCCACTTT
>NA|TRBJ2-2|TRBV7-2|NA
CASSLGSGANTGELFF
TGTGCCAGCAGCTTAGGAAGCGGAGCTAACACCGGGGAGCTGTTTTTT
>TRBD2|TRBJ2-3|TRBV2|few
CASSQQLAEPTDTQYF
TGTGCCAGCAGCCAACAACTAGCGGAACCCACAGATACGCAGTATTTT
>TRBD2|TRBJ2-5|TRBV2|many
CASSGTAGGMAETQYF
TGTGCCAGCAGTGGCACTGCGGGAGGGATGGCGGAGACCCAGTACTTC
>NA|TRBJ2-6|TRBV15|NA
CATRIQGVAGANVLTF
TGTGCCACCAGGATTCAAGGGGTGGCCGGGGCCAACGTCCTGACTTTC
>NA|TRBJ1-5|TRBV6-5|many
CASSSFGQPQHF
TGTGCCAGCAGTTCCTTCGGGCAGCCCCAGCATTTT
>NA|TRBJ1-4|TRBV25-1|many
CASLDRFNEKLFF
TGTGCCAGCCTAGACAGGTTTAATGAAAAACTGTTTTTT
>NA|TRBJ2-3|TRBV11-1|NA
CASRDGTKYLPQGDTQYF
TGTGCCAGCAGGGACGGAACAAAGTATTTGCCACAGGGAGATACGCAGTATTTT
>TRBD1|TRBJ1-5|TRBV28|NA
CASSLGTASQPQHF
TGTGCCAGCAGTTTGGGGACAGCAAGTCAGCCCCAGCATTTT
>NA|TRBJ1-5|TRBV7-2|many
CASSSPGRGAYQPQHF
TGTGCCAGCAGCTCCCCCGGCCGAGGGGCCTATCAGCCCCAGCATTTT
>NA|TRBJ1-5|TRBV27|NA
CACSWGGDQPQHF
TGTGCCTGCAGTTGGGGCGGGGATCAGCCCCAGCATTTT
>NA|TRBJ1-5|TRBV19|NA
CASSMTTGPPQHF
TGTGCCAGTAGTATGACCACAGGGCCGCCCCAGCATTTT
>NA|TRBJ2-1|TRBV24-1|NA
CATSDGVAQGNEQFF
TGTGCCACCAGTGATGGGGTAGCCCAGGGGAATGAGCAGTTCTTC
>NA|TRBJ2-3|TRBV3-1|NA
CASSYGGLLEDTQYF
TGTGCCAGCAGCTACGGGGGTCTTCTGGAAGATACGCAGTATTTT
>NA|TRBJ2-1|TRBV7-9|NA
CASSHEDHKFF
TGTGCCAGCAGCCACGAAGATCACAAGTTCTTC
>NA|TRBJ1-3|TRBV5-1|few
CASSLTGLSGNTIYF
TGCGCCAGCAGCTTAACAGGGCTCTCTGGAAACACCATATATTTT
>NA|TRBJ1-6|TRBV9|once
CASSVDGGQGSNSPLHF
TGTGCCAGCAGCGTAGACGGCGGTCAGGGAAGTAATTCACCCCTCCACTTT
>TRBD2|TRBJ2-6|TRBV6-5|NA
CASSYFRGVGANVLTF
TGTGCCAGCAGTTACTTCCGGGGGGTTGGGGCCAACGTCCTGACTTTC
>TRBD1|TRBJ2-3|TRBV11-2|few
CASSFTGGRSDTQYF
TGTGCCAGCAGCTTTACAGGGGGCCGGTCAGATACGCAGTATTTT
>NA|TRBJ2-3|TRBV5-1|many
CASSLAVADTQYF
TGCGCCAGCAGCTTGGCGGTGGCAGATACGCAGTATTTT
>TRBD1|TRBJ1-1|TRBV28|few
CASKTTGGTEAFF
TGTGCCAGCAAGACCACAGGGGGCACTGAAGCTTTCTTT
>TRBD2|TRBJ2-5|TRBV25-1|NA
CASSVAGARGQETQYF
TGTGCCAGCAGTGTAGCGGGGGCCAGGGGCCAAGAGACCCAGTACTTC